These 29 T cell receptor beta chains were sequenced from one sample in a study of T cell responses to AZD1222 COVID-19 vaccine. Assay: immunoSEQ multiplex PCR; the TCRdb copy retains only in-frame clones and omits some. The profile covers roughly 130,000 clones, with about 82% appearing a single time and 9% to 15% taken by the ten largest. The material was peripheral blood, obtained on day 0 of AZD1222 vaccination. These TCRs come from an adult in good health.

This clone was detected a few times. This chain uses TRBV9 with TRBJ1-3; D gene uncertain. Per germline, CDR1 SGDLS and CDR2 YYNGEE. Trimming cost V 3 bases and J 8 bases, with 12 bases left between them. This CDR3 comprises 13 residues. CDR3 sequence (DNA): TGTGCCAGCAGCGGAGCCCTGAGGGACACCATATATTTT. This encodes CASSGALRDTIYF.

CDR3 sequence: CASLIGTGGNQPQHF. CDR3 bases: TGTGCCAGCCTTATTGGGACAGGGGGCAATCAGCCCCAGCATTTT. This chain links TRBV19 with TRBJ1-5; 10 nucleotides line up with TRBD1. With 9 bases clipped from V and 2 bases from J, the junction kept 7 bases outside the gene matches. Germline lookup yields CDR1 LNHDA and CDR2 SQIVND (reference sequence). The CDR3 is made up of 15 amino acids.

This sequence joins TRBV18 and TRBJ1-1, with D possibly TRBD1 on 5 matching bases. CDR1 and CDR2 (germline): KGHSH, LQKENI. V shed 2 bases and J shed 1 base, with 14 bases lying between them. The CDR3 has 16 amino acids. CDR3 DNA: TGTGCCAGCTCACCATATCGAGGGGAGGCGAACACTGAAGCTTTCTTT. As protein: CASSPYRGEANTEAFF.

The chain is built from TRBV7-2 and TRBJ2-5, with a weak D call TRBD2 (5 bases). Per germline, CDR1 SGHTA and CDR2 FQGNSA. Trimming removed 3 bases from V and 1 base from J, with 12 bases in between. The CDR3 has 15 residues. The CDR3 spells CASSFVVGVQETQYF. The CDR3 region has the DNA TGTGCCAGCAGCTTCGTGGTCGGGGTCCAAGAGACCCAGTACTTC.

The rearrangement uses TRBV7-8 and TRBJ1-1, with unresolved D. The V and J ends lost 4 bases and 8 bases respectively, with 11 bases between them. Germline CDR1 is SGHVS and CDR2 is FQNEAQ. This CDR3 is built from 12 residues. The CDR3 nucleotides are TGTGCCAGCAGCTCTGACACTAACGAAGCTTTCTTT. Amino acid sequence: CASSSDTNEAFF.

For the CDR3, the DNA is TGCGCCAGCAGCCAAGGGGACTCACCCCTCCACTTT. This codes for CASSQGDSPLHF. The V call is TRBV5-1, the J call TRBJ1-6; maybe TRBD1 (5 bases). CDR1 is SGHRS and CDR2 is YFSETQ in the germline V gene. This CDR3 has 12 residues. Trimming removed 4 bases at V and 10 bases at J, with 9 bases between. Together with reference TRBV5-1 and TRBJ1-6, the CDR3 gives the full variable domain: KAGVTQTPRYLIKTRGQQVTLSCSPISGHRSVSWYQQTPGQGLQFLFEYFSETQRNKGNFPGRFSGRQFSNSRSEMNVSTLELGDSALYLCASSQGDSPLHFGNGTRLTVT.

This rearrangement joins TRBV5-4 to TRBJ2-1; the D is unclear. Between the trimmed V and J ends, which lost 0 bases and 11 bases, there was a span of 12 bases. Per the germline V gene, CDR1 is SGHNT and CDR2 is YYREEE (reference sequence). The CDR3 sequence is 13 residues long. The CDR3 reads CASSLDPSRKQFF. CDR3 bases: TGTGCCAGCAGCTTGGACCCCTCTAGAAAGCAGTTCTTC.

The chain carries TRBV28 and TRBJ2-7; the D call may be TRBD1 or TRBD2 (5 bases each). Deletions cut 6 bases from V and 7 bases from J, with 22 bases between. The CDR3 contains 15 residues. Germline V gene data show CDR1 as MDHEN and CDR2 as SYDVKM. CDR3 loop: CASSPGPRGAGEQYF. The CDR3 DNA reads as TGTGCCAGCAGCCCGGGGCCTCGGGGCGCAGGAGAGCAGTACTTC.

The gene calls are TRBV7-9 and TRBJ1-5, with D perhaps TRBD1 (5 bases). V lost 5 bases, J lost 1 base, and 15 bases lay in between. CDR3 length equals 16 residues. Germline values: CDR1 SEHNR, CDR2 FQNEAQ (reference sequence). The CDR3 sequence: CASSPSSGGSNQPQHF. CDR3 DNA: TGTGCCAGCAGCCCCTCGTCGGGGGGGAGCAATCAGCCCCAGCATTTT.

The rearrangement links TRBV5-4 to TRBJ1-1; D is unresolved. Germline V gene lookup returns CDR1 SGHNT and CDR2 YYREEE (reference sequence). The CDR3 is 12 amino acids. V lost 5 bases and J lost 2, with 7 bases in between. Here the CDR3 reads CASSPTNTEAFF. Here the CDR3 DNA reads TGTGCCAGCAGTCCGACAAACACTGAAGCTTTCTTT.

The chain employs TRBV7-3 and TRBJ2-2, with 7 positions matching TRBD1. The trim removed 2 bases at V and 3 bases at J, leaving 0 bases unmatched. The V gene's germline CDR1 is SGHTA and CDR2 FQGTGA. The CDR3 has 14 residues. Written as DNA, the CDR3 is TGTGCCAGCAGCTTACAGGGGGACACCGGGGAGCTGTTTTTT. This gives the protein CASSLQGDTGELFF.

This chain joins TRBV5-1 and TRBJ1-3; D not certain. The CDR3 is 16 residues long. Germline-derived CDR1 and CDR2 are SGHRS and YFSETQ. The ends were cut back, 4 bases at V and 0 bases at J, with 14 bases in the middle. For the CDR3, the DNA is TGCGCCAGCAGCCAACTAGGCCTCCACTCTGGAAACACCATATATTTT. Translation gives CASSQLGLHSGNTIYF.

This chain links TRBV4-1 with TRBJ1-4; D gene ambiguous. V dropped 3 bases and J dropped 5 bases, with 13 bases sitting between them. Germline-derived CDR1 and CDR2 are MGHRA and YSYEKL. This CDR3 spans 15 amino acids. This CDR3 is CASSHLPGGNEKLFF. CDR3 bases: TGCGCCAGCAGCCACTTACCCGGAGGGAATGAAAAACTGTTTTTT.

This sequence joins TRBV11-2 and TRBJ1-6, with TRBD1 matching 9 bases. The germline V gene encodes CDR1 SGHAT and CDR2 FQNNGV. V lost 10 bases and J lost 6; bases outside the gene matches: 7. The CDR3 is 14 amino acids. DNA of the CDR3: TGTGCCACCGAGGAGGGACAGGGTAATTCACCCCTCCACTTT. Translated: CATEEGQGNSPLHF.

This clone occurred once. The V gene is TRBV28, the J gene TRBJ1-2; D might be TRBD1 (6 bases). The germline V and J ends were trimmed by 5 bases and 4 bases, with 14 bases remaining between them. CDR1 is MDHEN and CDR2 is SYDVKM in the germline V gene. The CDR3 totals 14 residues. As DNA, the CDR3 is TGTGCCAGCAGTCGTTTGGACAGAGCCTATGGCTACACCTTC. It specifies CASSRLDRAYGYTF.

The J gene is TRBJ2-1, the V gene TRBV27; D is possibly TRBD1 (5 bases). V lost 2 bases, J lost 4 bases, and 15 bases lay in between. The CDR3 has 16 amino acids. Germline V gene lookup returns CDR1 MNHEY and CDR2 SMNVEV (reference sequence). The CDR3 DNA sequence: TGTGCCAGCAGTTTAAGGGGTAGTGGGGAATACAATGAGCAGTTCTTC. It encodes CASSLRGSGEYNEQFF.

V gene TRBV2 combines with J gene TRBJ1-5; D gene uncertain. This CDR3 spans 12 amino acids. With 7 bases removed from V and 9 bases from J, the gap between germline ends came to 13 bases. The germline V gene encodes CDR1 SNHLY and CDR2 FYNNEI. In DNA form, the CDR3 reads TGTGCCAGCAAGAGGGAAATCGGGCCCCAGCATTTT. Residues: CASKREIGPQHF.

The sample holds one count of this clone. The rearrangement links TRBV7-9 to TRBJ1-1, with 11 bases lining up with TRBD1. Germline V lookup: CDR1 SEHNR, CDR2 FQNEAQ (reference sequence). The CDR3 length is 16 residues. V dropped 5 bases and J dropped 5; count of bases not matched to a gene: 10. Here the CDR3 DNA reads TGTGCCAGCAGCCCCCCTCGGGACAGGGGGTTTACTGAAGCTTTCTTT. Its translation: CASSPPRDRGFTEAFF.

The table lists this clone with a few counts. The chain joins TRBV4-3 to TRBJ2-7; 11 bases fit TRBD2. V shed 4 bases, J shed 4 bases, and the junction held 6 bases outside the gene matches. CDR3 length equals 15 residues. Germline CDR1 and CDR2: LGHNA and YSLEER. The CDR3 DNA is TGCGCCAGCAGCCGTGGTAGCGGGGGGGAGTACGAGCAGTACTTC. This translates into CASSRGSGGEYEQYF.

The V call is TRBV12-3 or TRBV12-4, the J call TRBJ2-5; the D gene is possibly TRBD1 (5 bases). V lost 4 bases, J lost 3 bases, and 9 bases lay in between. This CDR3 is built from 13 residues. The CDR3 DNA sequence: TGTGCCAGCAGTTCAACAGGTGAAGAGACCCAGTACTTC. This codes for CASSSTGEETQYF.

The chain uses TRBV3-1 (or the pseudogene TRBV3-2) and TRBJ2-5, with D tentatively TRBD2 (6 bases). Looked up from germline, CDR1 is LGHDT and CDR2 is YNNKEL (reference sequence). Deletions cut 3 bases from V and 10 bases from J, with 18 bases between. The CDR3 length is 14 residues. CDR3 amino acids: CASSQRGLTHDQYF. CDR3 nucleotide sequence: TGTGCCAGCAGCCAGAGGGGACTCACTCACGACCAGTACTTC.

This chain joins TRBV24-1 and TRBJ2-1; unclear D gene. CDR1 is KGHDR, CDR2 SFDVKD, per germline. This CDR3 is built from 17 residues. V lost 3 bases and J 4 bases, leaving 18 bases between the germline ends. In DNA form, the CDR3 reads TGTGCCACCAGTGATCCGAAGTCTAGGGAACTGTACAATGAGCAGTTCTTC. Translating it yields CATSDPKSRELYNEQFF.

This chain connects TRBV3-1 (or the pseudogene TRBV3-2) to TRBJ1-2; D is unclear. Germline lookup yields CDR1 LGHDT and CDR2 YNNKEL (reference sequence). This CDR3 region has 13 residues. V was clipped by 1 base and J by 8 bases, with 11 bases between them. Here the CDR3 reads CASSQGEGHGYTF. DNA for the CDR3: TGTGCCAGCAGCCAAGGGGAGGGTCACGGCTACACCTTC.

This rearrangement joins TRBV11-2 to TRBJ1-1; D unresolved. V lost 6 bases, J lost 0 bases, and 8 bases lay in between. The V gene's germline CDR1 is SGHAT and CDR2 FQNNGV. This CDR3 contains 13 residues. DNA of the CDR3: TGTGCCAGCAGGGGAGGTGTGAACACTGAAGCTTTCTTT. Its protein product is CASRGGVNTEAFF.

The chain employs TRBV7-8 and TRBJ2-3; D is unresolved. CDR3 size: 11 residues. V gave up 5 bases and J gave up 3 bases, with 3 bases separating them. The germline V gene encodes CDR1 SGHVS and CDR2 FQNEAQ. CDR3 in amino acids: CASSRTDTQYF. CDR3 coding DNA: TGTGCCAGCAGCAGAACAGATACGCAGTATTTT.

The rearrangement uses TRBV6-5 and TRBJ1-2; TRBD1 aligns across 7 bases. After removal of 4 bases from V and 2 bases from J, the junction contained 7 bases not matched to a gene. The CDR3 sequence is 15 residues long. CDR1 MNHEY and CDR2 SVGAGI come from the germline V gene. In DNA, the CDR3 is TGTGCCAGCAGTTTCCAGGGGGGAGGCAACTATGGCTACACCTTC. Its translation: CASSFQGGGNYGYTF.

The chain has TRBV7-2 and TRBJ2-3; D is possibly TRBD1 or TRBD2 (5 bases each). The germline V gene encodes CDR1 SGHTA and CDR2 FQGNSA. This CDR3 is built from 13 residues. Trimming removed 4 bases from V and 4 bases from J, with 9 bases in between. CDR3 coding DNA: TGTGCCAGCAGCTGGGGGAGAGCAGATACGCAGTATTTT. It encodes CASSWGRADTQYF.

This clone was seen more than once but under ten times. This chain connects TRBV6-1 to TRBJ2-2; D may be TRBD1 or TRBD2 (6 bases each). The V end lost 3 bases, the J end lost 7 bases, and 15 bases lay between the germline ends. Germline V gene sequence: CDR1 MNHNS, CDR2 SASEGT. The CDR3 is 15 residues long. The CDR3 DNA is TGTGCCAGCAGTGATAGTCCGGGGGCCATCGGGGAGCTGTTTTTT. Protein: CASSDSPGAIGELFF.

This chain uses TRBV5-1 with TRBJ1-1; D is unresolved. The V end lost 4 bases, the J end lost 6 bases, and 7 bases lay between the germline ends. Per germline, CDR1 SGHRS and CDR2 YFSETQ. The CDR3 has 11 residues. The CDR3 region is CASSEQAEAFF. The CDR3 coding sequence is TGCGCCAGCAGCGAGCAGGCTGAAGCTTTCTTT.